This T cell receptor beta chain stems from a study of T cell responses to AZD1222 COVID-19 vaccine. Whole-study findings and limits: White British ancestry dominated among donors, who included more females, and clonal diversity was possibly underestimated.

Sequenced by immunoSEQ multiplex PCR; TCRdb stores in-frame clones only, minus some. The sample lists 130,000 or so clones, about 82% occurring once. A note on this clone: Its target is not known.

The trim removed 6 bases at V and 8 bases at J, leaving 7 bases unmatched. This CDR3 is built from 13 residues. CDR1 is SQVTM and CDR2 is ANQGSEA in the germline V gene. Material: peripheral blood, obtained on day 0 of AZD1222 vaccination. The chain recombines TRBV29-1 with TRBJ2-3; 11 bases agree with TRBD1. The receptor was derived from an adult in good health. CDR3 DNA: TGCAGCGTCCCCGGACAGGGGGCAGGTACGCAGTATTTT. It encodes CSVPGQGAGTQYF.